This TCR beta chain was observed in a study of blood T cell repertoires in COVID-19. Study as a whole: There were acute and convalescent COVID-19 samples, and they came from the United States, Italy and Spain. In each case, the material was cDNA or gDNA derived from T cells, B-cell-depleted T cells, or PBMCs.

CDR3 length: 15 residues. CDR1 is KGHSH, CDR2 LQKENI, per germline. The J segment lost 6 bases and the V segment lost 3 bases, leaving 7 bases of the junction unmatched. Per the original methods: Amplifying reference gene primers gave estimates of nucleated cell counts. The table came from immunoSEQ multiplex PCR; TCRdb's copy has only in-frame clones and leaves some out. That table is the source of V, J and clone size, and D and trimming were worked out from the DNA. The table lists roughly 140,000 clones, about 80% of them singletons. The chain is built from TRBV18 and TRBJ2-2, with 7 nucleotides matching TRBD2. The source of this sequence is a man between 60 and 70 years old with acute or convalescent COVID-19. The source material was peripheral blood. CDR3 in DNA: TGTGCCAGCTCACCGGGGGGGGAGAGGGCCGGGGAGCTGTTTTTT. This encodes CASSPGGERAGELFF.